Below, 17 T cell receptor beta chains from the same sample are listed, as sequenced in a study of chemoradiotherapy in HPV16-positive cancers. Assay used: immunoSEQ multiplex PCR; TCRdb lists only in-frame clones, some missing. This repertoire shows about 12,000 clones, 75% found once; its top ten account for less than 8.5%. This material was collected from a patient who underwent chemoradiotherapy. These receptors originate from a human donor with HPV-associated anogenital cancer.

This chain connects TRBV4-2 to TRBJ2-7; 10 nucleotides align to TRBD2. Germline CDR1 is LGHNA and CDR2 is YNFKEQ. CDR3 length: 15 residues. J lost 3 bases, V lost 0 bases, and 2 bases had no gene match. The CDR3 is CASSQEGLAVYEQYF. The CDR3 DNA reads as TGTGCCAGCAGCCAAGAAGGACTAGCGGTCTACGAGCAGTACTTC.

The V gene is TRBV5-1, the J gene TRBJ2-3; 11 nucleotides line up with TRBD1. The J segment lost 7 bases and the V segment lost 0 bases, leaving 4 bases of the junction unmatched. Germline CDR1 reads SGHRS; CDR2 reads YFSETQ. This CDR3 is 15 amino acids long. CDR3 residues: CASSLAGTGGYTQYF. The CDR3 DNA reads TGCGCCAGCAGCTTGGCCGGGACAGGGGGATATACGCAGTATTTT.

This chain joins TRBV30 and TRBJ2-3; D uncertain. The CDR3 is made up of 12 amino acids. Germline CDR1 reads GTSNPN; CDR2 reads SVGIG (reference sequence). V was shortened by 0 bases and J by 4 bases, with 5 bases between the two germline ends. In DNA form, the CDR3 reads TGTGCCTGGAGTGTGGGTGCAGATACGCAGTATTTT. This encodes CAWSVGADTQYF.

The chain has TRBV29-1 and TRBJ2-7; D perhaps matches TRBD2 (6 bases). This CDR3 has 15 residues. The V and J ends lost 6 bases and 2 bases respectively, with 20 bases between them. Germline values: CDR1 SQVTM, CDR2 ANQGSEA. In nucleotides, the CDR3 is TGCAGCGTGGGGGTACGCCCAGGAGGGACCTACGAGCAGTACTTC. Translation: CSVGVRPGGTYEQYF.

V usage is TRBV9 and J usage is TRBJ1-3; unclear D gene. This CDR3 contains 15 residues. The germline V gene encodes CDR1 SGDLS and CDR2 YYNGEE. Trimming pared 0 bases from V and 3 bases from J, leaving 10 bases between. This CDR3 is CASSVGDLDGNTIYF. Here the CDR3 DNA reads TGTGCCAGCAGCGTAGGGGATCTGGATGGAAACACCATATATTTT. Full variable domain (outside the CDR3, taken from reference TRBV9 and TRBJ1-3): DSGVTQTPKHLITATGQRVTLRCSPRSGDLSVYWYQQSLDQGLQFLIQYYNGEERAKGNILERFSAQQFPDLHSELNLSSLELGDSALYFCASSVGDLDGNTIYFGEGSWLTVV.

This clone was detected a few times. The chain combines TRBV27 with TRBJ2-2, with unresolved D. Trimming pared 4 bases from V and 2 bases from J, leaving 8 bases between. Germline V gives CDR1 MNHEY, CDR2 SMNVEV (reference sequence). The CDR3 has 14 amino acids. CDR3 region: CASSYHGNTGELFF. Written as DNA, the CDR3 is TGTGCCAGCAGTTACCACGGAAACACCGGGGAGCTGTTTTTT.

The rearrangement joins TRBV4-3 to TRBJ1-1, with unresolved D. V lost 0 bases, J lost 2 bases, and 10 bases lay in between. The CDR3 totals 15 residues. CDR1 and CDR2 (germline): LGHNA, YSLEER. The CDR3 loop is CASSQDDRTNTEAFF. Written as DNA, the CDR3 is TGCGCCAGCAGCCAAGACGATAGAACCAACACTGAAGCTTTCTTT.

This clone was detected once. The V call is TRBV7-8, the J call TRBJ2-7; 11 bases align to TRBD2. CDR3 length: 15 residues. The germline CDR1 and CDR2 sequences are SGHVS and FQNEAQ. The V gene end was trimmed by 3 bases and the J gene end by 9 bases; junction bases not matched to a gene: 10. CDR3 residues: CASSFIAGGDPRQYF. CDR3 nucleotides: TGTGCCAGCAGCTTTATAGCGGGAGGGGACCCACGGCAGTACTTC.

This sequence joins TRBV5-6 and TRBJ2-3; possible D gene TRBD1, 6 bases. V was pared by 4 bases and J by 3 bases, with 9 bases between. Germline values: CDR1 SGHDT, CDR2 YYEEEE. The CDR3 is made up of 13 amino acids. CDR3 in DNA: TGTGCCAGCAGCGACACAGGGACAGATACGCAGTATTTT. It specifies CASSDTGTDTQYF.

This rearrangement joins TRBV27 to TRBJ1-2; 11 bases fit TRBD1. The CDR3 covers 16 residues. The J segment lost 4 bases and the V segment lost 4 bases, leaving 8 bases of the junction unmatched. Germline lookup yields CDR1 MNHEY and CDR2 SMNVEV (reference sequence). Here the CDR3 reads CASSSPGQGESYGYTF. The CDR3 DNA reads as TGTGCCAGCAGTTCGCCGGGACAGGGGGAGTCCTATGGCTACACCTTC.

The V gene is TRBV5-4, the J gene TRBJ2-1; the match to TRBD2 covers 8 bases. Unmatched junction bases numbered 13, after V lost 4 bases and J lost 7 bases. The V gene's germline CDR1 is SGHNT and CDR2 YYREEE (reference sequence). The CDR3 has 16 residues. Here the CDR3 DNA reads TGTGCCAGCAGCCCCCCCGGGACTAGGAACCGAAATGAGCAGTTCTTC. Residues: CASSPPGTRNRNEQFF.

This clone has only one observation. This rearrangement joins TRBV28 to TRBJ2-1; the match to TRBD2 covers 7 bases. This CDR3 comprises 15 residues. Germline V lookup: CDR1 MDHEN, CDR2 SYDVKM. V was pared by 4 bases and J by 6 bases, with 9 bases of the junction left unmatched. This chain's CDR3 is CASSSSGGLVNEQFF. CDR3 coding DNA: TGTGCCAGCAGTTCAAGCGGTGGACTAGTCAATGAGCAGTTCTTC.

This clone was seen a single time. The genes are TRBV6-1 and TRBJ2-3; 11 bases align to TRBD2. The germline CDR1 and CDR2 sequences are MNHNS and SASEGT. This CDR3 comprises 14 residues. With V trimmed by 5 bases and J by 13 bases, 11 bases remained unmatched. In nucleotides, the CDR3 is TGTGCCAGCAGTCCCGGGACTAGCGGTGCATGGGAGTATTTT. Translating gives CASSPGTSGAWEYF.

A single count supports this clone. The J gene is TRBJ1-2, the V gene TRBV6-1, with D possibly matching TRBD1 (5 bases). Germline V gene data show CDR1 as MNHNS and CDR2 as SASEGT. V was shortened by 4 bases and J by 4 bases, with 16 bases between the two germline ends. The CDR3 length is 15 residues. The CDR3 is CASSAGGGRVYGYTF. In DNA form, the CDR3 reads TGTGCCAGCAGTGCTGGGGGGGGTAGGGTCTATGGCTACACCTTC.

This clone was counted between two and nine times. V gene TRBV6-5 combines with J gene TRBJ2-3; the match to TRBD2 covers 10 bases. V trimming: 5 bases; J trimming: 2 bases; junction bases outside the gene matches: 1. Germline CDR1 and CDR2: MNHEY and SVGAGI. This CDR3 spans 14 amino acids. The CDR3 loop reads CASSSGRDTDTQYF. The DNA of the CDR3 is TGTGCCAGCAGTAGCGGGAGGGACACAGATACGCAGTATTTT.

V gene TRBV18 combines with J gene TRBJ1-1, with D possibly matching TRBD1 (5 bases). The CDR3 has 14 amino acids. The germline CDR1 and CDR2 sequences are KGHSH and LQKENI. Trimming stripped 2 bases from V and 0 bases from J, with 7 bases between. This CDR3 is CASSPTQVNTEAFF. Here the CDR3 DNA reads TGTGCCAGCTCACCAACACAGGTGAACACTGAAGCTTTCTTT.

This rearrangement joins TRBV5-1 to TRBJ2-3; 10 bases line up with TRBD2. The CDR3 has 15 amino acids. Looked up from germline, CDR1 is SGHRS and CDR2 is YFSETQ. V gave up 4 bases and J gave up 1 base; unmatched junction bases: 3. CDR3 sequence reads: CASSNGTSGTDTQYF. CDR3 bases: TGCGCCAGCAGCAACGGGACTAGCGGCACAGATACGCAGTATTTT.